This is a list of T cell receptor beta chains from one sample in a study of OX40 agonist ivuxolimab in advanced cancers. This table comes from immunoSEQ multiplex PCR, and its TCRdb copy is limited to in-frame clones, with some not included. The sample lists about 54,000 clones; 84% were seen once. The input for sequencing was CD4+ or CD8+ T cells sorted from blood, taken in a trial of the OX40 agonist ivuxolimab. These receptors came from an adult with an advanced solid tumor such as melanoma, head and neck, liver or kidney cancer. Both conserved end residues are part of each CDR3. D genes are given only for firm matches.

cdr3_aa v_call d_call j_call
CASSLNDGKGGNTIYF TRBV5-1 . TRBJ1-3
CSVVQTTNYGYTF TRBV29-1 . TRBJ1-2
CASRRQGDTGGYTF TRBV6-6 TRBD1 TRBJ1-2
CASSPGPTFGNTIYF TRBV19 . TRBJ1-3
CASSLGRGRDGYTF TRBV7-2 TRBD1 TRBJ1-2
CASSEGTALVGPQHF TRBV2 . TRBJ1-5
CASSSQETQYF TRBV5-1 . TRBJ2-5
CASSLLLSLGGAFF TRBV28 . TRBJ1-1
CASSGGPGGDTQYF TRBV6-1 . TRBJ2-3
CASRKTGDEQYF TRBV10-2 TRBD1 TRBJ2-7
CASSLRASGSTETQYF TRBV11-2 TRBD2 TRBJ2-5
CASSLPPLESNQPQHF TRBV28 . TRBJ1-5
CASSMEGDKTQYF TRBV19 . TRBJ2-5
CASSYSWGELYGYTF TRBV6-6 . TRBJ1-2
CASTRGGRTYEQYF TRBV5-4 . TRBJ2-7
CASSIGQGDNEQFF TRBV11-3 TRBD1 TRBJ2-1
CATSNWGSGANVLTF TRBV15 . TRBJ2-6
CSVVRTQGGYGYTF TRBV29-1 . TRBJ1-2
CASSAGQGINQPQHF TRBV28 TRBD1 TRBJ1-5
CASSVGTETVLFF TRBV25-1 . TRBJ1-4
CASSKQGAEETQYF TRBV19 TRBD1 TRBJ2-5
CASSLEASGRVWAEQYF TRBV7-8 TRBD2 TRBJ2-7
CASSLNTGGDEKLFF TRBV5-1 . TRBJ1-4
CASSLPGSYNEQFF TRBV5-4 . TRBJ2-1
CASSLAGPTWTEAFF TRBV27 . TRBJ1-1
CASRETGGAKTEAFF TRBV6-6 TRBD1 TRBJ1-1
CASSMLGRNTEAFF TRBV19 . TRBJ1-1
CASGSPATGNTIYF TRBV27 . TRBJ1-3
CASSSGRGNQPQHF TRBV19 . TRBJ1-5
CASSQAGGWTEAFF TRBV14 . TRBJ1-1
CASSLAREAGYTF TRBV7-2 . TRBJ1-2
CASSQRVGETQYF TRBV7-6 . TRBJ2-5
CASSLQENQPQHF TRBV11-2 . TRBJ1-5
CASSELLTGSGANVLTF TRBV2 . TRBJ2-6
CASSLAASPNNQPQHF TRBV7-2 . TRBJ1-5
CASTLDAEASGRADEQFF TRBV5-4 TRBD2 TRBJ2-1
CASSEAGRFTEAFF TRBV28 . TRBJ1-1
CASSLFATVNTEAFF TRBV7-7 . TRBJ1-1
CASSPVGPSHTEAFF TRBV18 . TRBJ1-1
CASTTQTETGELFF TRBV5-1 . TRBJ2-2
CASSPQTGVDEKLFF TRBV5-1 TRBD1 TRBJ1-4
CASAGTSDLYNEQFF TRBV27 TRBD2 TRBJ2-1
CASSLGSAQETQYF TRBV5-1 . TRBJ2-5
CASSFNRGSYYGYTF TRBV28 . TRBJ1-2
CASSRWAGAEAKNIQYF TRBV7-9 . TRBJ2-4
CASSLDTGTNYGYTF TRBV7-9 . TRBJ1-2
CASSSPRAPDTQYF TRBV28 . TRBJ2-3
CASSPTLDQAMYEQYF TRBV5-1 . .